The TCR beta chain under discussion was sequenced for a study of T cell responses to AZD1222 COVID-19 vaccine. The method was immunoSEQ multiplex PCR; TCRdb's version includes in-frame clones alone and lacks a portion of them. The sample holds about 140,000 clones, about 92% seen once. Points from the study as a whole: It was only after the peak T cell response that any repertoires were sampled. Seropositive at baseline were only a handful of AZD1222 recipients. Across the whole spike, CD4 TCRs peaked at regions 160-218 and 743-854. Most donors were white British, females outnumbered males, and clonal diversity was possibly underestimated.

About this clone: Its antigen is unidentified.

V was clipped by 9 bases and J by 4 bases, with 18 bases between them. The CDR3 length is 14 residues. CDR1 and CDR2 (germline): LNHDA, SQIVND (reference sequence). V usage is TRBV19 and J usage is TRBJ1-2; D is perhaps TRBD1 (6 bases). The sample consisted of peripheral blood, taken on day 0 of AZD1222 vaccination. The receptor was derived from an adult in good health. The CDR3 loop is CASRPGGAFYGYTF. The CDR3 DNA reads as TGTGCCAGCCGCCCGGGGGGCGCTTTCTATGGCTACACCTTC. The full variable domain, in which reference TRBV19 and TRBJ1-2 provide the parts outside the CDR3, is DGGITQSPKYLFRKEGQNVTLSCEQNLNHDAMYWYRQDPGQGLRLIYYSQIVNDFQKGDIAEGYSVSREKKESFPLTVTSAQKNPTAFYLCASRPGGAFYGYTFGSGTRLTVV.